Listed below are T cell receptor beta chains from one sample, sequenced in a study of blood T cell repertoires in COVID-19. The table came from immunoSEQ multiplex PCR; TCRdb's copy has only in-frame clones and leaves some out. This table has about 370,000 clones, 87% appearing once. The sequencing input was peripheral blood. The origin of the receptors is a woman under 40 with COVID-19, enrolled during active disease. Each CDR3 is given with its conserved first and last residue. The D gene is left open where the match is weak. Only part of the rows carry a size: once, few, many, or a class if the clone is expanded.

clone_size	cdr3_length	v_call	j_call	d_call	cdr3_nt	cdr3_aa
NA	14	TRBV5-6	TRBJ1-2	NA	TGTGCCAGCAGCTCCCCCGGGGGTAACTATGGCTACACCTTC	CASSSPGGNYGYTF
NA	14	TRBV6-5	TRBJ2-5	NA	TGTGCCAGCAGTTACGGTCCTTATGACCGGGACATTCACTTC	CASSYGPYDRDIHF
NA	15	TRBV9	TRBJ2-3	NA	TGTGCCAGCAGCGTCATGGCGGATAGCACAGATACGCAGTATTTT	CASSVMADSTDTQYF
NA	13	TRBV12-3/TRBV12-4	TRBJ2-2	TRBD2	TGTGCCAGCAGACTAGCGGGAGCTCGGGAGCTGTTTTTT	CASRLAGARELFF
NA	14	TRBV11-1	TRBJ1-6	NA	TGTGCCAGCAGCCTACAGGGATATAATTCACCCCTCCACTTT	CASSLQGYNSPLHF
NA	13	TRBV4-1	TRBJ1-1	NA	TGCGCCAGCAGCCAAATTAGACAGTTTGAAGCTTTCTTT	CASSQIRQFEAFF
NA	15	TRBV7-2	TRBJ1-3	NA	TGTGCCAGCAGCGTAGAGGGGATCCCTGGAAACACCATATATTTT	CASSVEGIPGNTIYF
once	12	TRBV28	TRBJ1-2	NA	TGTGCCAGCCATGCGACGGGAAGAGGCTACACCTTC	CASHATGRGYTF
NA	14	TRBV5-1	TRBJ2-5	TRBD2	TGCGCCAGCACTGTAGCGGGAGGACAAGAGACCCAGTACTTC	CASTVAGGQETQYF
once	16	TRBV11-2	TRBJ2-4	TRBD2	TGTGCCAGCAGCTTAGTGGAAGCGGGAGGTAAAAACATTCAGTACTTC	CASSLVEAGGKNIQYF